These T cell receptor beta chains were read from a single sample in a study of human T cells and chemical hapten exposure. TCRdb redid the calling of the RACE reads with MiXCR, one entry per CDR3 protein. The sample has 340,000 or so distinct CDR3 sequences; around 7% are singletons. The sequenced sample was whole blood, obtained in connection with sensitization to the hapten diphenylcyclopropenone (DPC). The receptors stem from a woman under 30 with alopecia areata. Some clones in this sample may be carry-over from other donors' samples. Each CDR3 is given with its conserved first and last residue. The D gene is left open where the match is weak.

d_call j_call v_call cdr3_aa
. TRBJ1-5 TRBV27 CASSLSAGVNQPQHF
TRBD1 TRBJ1-1 TRBV20-1 CSAQQGVGEAFF
. TRBJ1-4 TRBV3-1 CASSLFFPPLGANEKLFF
. TRBJ2-7 TRBV18 CASSPRSDYEQYF
TRBD2 TRBJ2-3 TRBV4-3 CASSQDYASGRTDTQYF
. TRBJ1-1 TRBV6-1 CASGPRGNTEAFF
. TRBJ2-7 TRBV7-8 CASSLEGGFYEQYF
. TRBJ2-1 TRBV5-1 CASGTLINEQFF
TRBD1 TRBJ2-7 TRBV27 CASDRVEQYF
. TRBJ2-2 TRBV5-1 CASSLGSANTGELFF
. TRBJ2-3 TRBV6-2/TRBV6-3 CASMATTDTQYF
. TRBJ2-5 TRBV12-3/TRBV12-4 CASMSAGDSKTQYF
. TRBJ1-3 TRBV18 CASSPYSGNTIYF
. TRBJ2-1 TRBV4-2 CASSQPDRAVGEFF
TRBD1 TRBJ2-5 TRBV6-6 CASSYRQGETQYF
. TRBJ2-5 TRBV10-3 CAISGPGAAETQYF